The source of this TCR beta chain is a study of blood T cell repertoires in COVID-19. The wider study: Sources were T cells, B-cell-depleted T cells, or PBMCs; the material itself was cDNA or gDNA.

Cohort 3 recovery required two negative PCRs, clearance, or symptom resolution. Generated by immunoSEQ multiplex PCR, the TCRdb table keeps only in-frame clones and is missing some. The data show some 97,000 clones, 80% to 90% seen once. The germline V and J ends were trimmed by 6 bases and 0 bases, with 10 bases remaining between them. CDR1 and CDR2 (germline): SNHLY, FYNNEI. The CDR3 length is 14 residues. Input material: PBMCs or T cells enriched from blood (not recorded which). This clonotype was sampled from a woman aged 45 to 65 who had recovered from COVID-19. The chain uses TRBV2 and TRBJ2-3; D gene unclear. The CDR3 is CASRQQPSTDTQYF. The CDR3 bases are TGTGCCAGCAGACAACAACCTAGCACAGATACGCAGTATTTT.